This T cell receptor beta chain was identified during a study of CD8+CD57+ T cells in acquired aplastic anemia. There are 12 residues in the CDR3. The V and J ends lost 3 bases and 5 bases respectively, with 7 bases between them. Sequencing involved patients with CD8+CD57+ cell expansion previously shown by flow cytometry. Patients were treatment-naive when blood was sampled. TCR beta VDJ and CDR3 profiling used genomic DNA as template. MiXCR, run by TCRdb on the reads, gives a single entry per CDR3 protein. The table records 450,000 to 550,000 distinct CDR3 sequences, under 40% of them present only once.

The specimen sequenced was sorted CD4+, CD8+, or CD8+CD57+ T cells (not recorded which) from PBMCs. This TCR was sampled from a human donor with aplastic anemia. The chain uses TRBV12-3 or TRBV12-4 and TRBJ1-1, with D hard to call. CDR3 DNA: TGTGCCAGCAGTTTGGAGAGTACTGAAGCTTTCTTT. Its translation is CASSLESTEAFF.